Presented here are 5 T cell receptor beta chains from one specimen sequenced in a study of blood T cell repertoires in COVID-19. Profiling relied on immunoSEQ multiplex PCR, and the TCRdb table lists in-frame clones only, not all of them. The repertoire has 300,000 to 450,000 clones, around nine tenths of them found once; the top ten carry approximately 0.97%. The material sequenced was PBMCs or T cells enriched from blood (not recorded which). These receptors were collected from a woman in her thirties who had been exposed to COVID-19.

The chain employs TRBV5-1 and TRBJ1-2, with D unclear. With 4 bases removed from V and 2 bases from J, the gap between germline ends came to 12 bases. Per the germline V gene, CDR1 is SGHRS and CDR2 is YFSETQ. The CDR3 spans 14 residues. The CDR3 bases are TGCGCCAGCAGCACCCCAGTCCAAAACTATGGCTACACCTTC. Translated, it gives CASSTPVQNYGYTF. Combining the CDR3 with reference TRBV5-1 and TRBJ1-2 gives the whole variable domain KAGVTQTPRYLIKTRGQQVTLSCSPISGHRSVSWYQQTPGQGLQFLFEYFSETQRNKGNFPGRFSGRQFSNSRSEMNVSTLELGDSALYLCASSTPVQNYGYTFGSGTRLTVV.

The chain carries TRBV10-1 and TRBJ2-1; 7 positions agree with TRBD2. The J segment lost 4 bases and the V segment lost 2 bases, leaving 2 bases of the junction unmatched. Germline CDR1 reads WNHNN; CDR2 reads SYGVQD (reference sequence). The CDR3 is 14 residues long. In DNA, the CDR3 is TGCGCCAGCAGTGAGCTAGCGGTATACAATGAGCAGTTCTTC. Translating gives CASSELAVYNEQFF.

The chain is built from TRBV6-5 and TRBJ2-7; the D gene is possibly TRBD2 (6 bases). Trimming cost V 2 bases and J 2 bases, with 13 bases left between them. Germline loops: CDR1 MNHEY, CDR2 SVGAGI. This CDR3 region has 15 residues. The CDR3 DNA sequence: TGTGCCAGCAGTTACACCTGGGAGGAGACCTACGAGCAGTACTTC. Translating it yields CASSYTWEETYEQYF.

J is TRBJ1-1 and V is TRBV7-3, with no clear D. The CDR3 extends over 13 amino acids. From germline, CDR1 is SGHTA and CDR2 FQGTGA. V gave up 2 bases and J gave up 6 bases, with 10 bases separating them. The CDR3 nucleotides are TGTGCCAGCAGCTTAGGGCTAAATGCTGAAGCTTTCTTT. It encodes CASSLGLNAEAFF.

CDR3 amino acids: CASNPHKGDTDTQYF. CDR3 DNA: TGTGCCAGTAATCCTCACAAAGGGGACACAGATACGCAGTATTTT. This chain uses TRBV28 with TRBJ2-3; perhaps TRBD1 as D (5 bases). The CDR3 has 15 residues. CDR1 MDHEN and CDR2 SYDVKM come from the germline V gene. The V end lost 9 bases, the J end lost 2 bases, and 18 bases lay between the germline ends.